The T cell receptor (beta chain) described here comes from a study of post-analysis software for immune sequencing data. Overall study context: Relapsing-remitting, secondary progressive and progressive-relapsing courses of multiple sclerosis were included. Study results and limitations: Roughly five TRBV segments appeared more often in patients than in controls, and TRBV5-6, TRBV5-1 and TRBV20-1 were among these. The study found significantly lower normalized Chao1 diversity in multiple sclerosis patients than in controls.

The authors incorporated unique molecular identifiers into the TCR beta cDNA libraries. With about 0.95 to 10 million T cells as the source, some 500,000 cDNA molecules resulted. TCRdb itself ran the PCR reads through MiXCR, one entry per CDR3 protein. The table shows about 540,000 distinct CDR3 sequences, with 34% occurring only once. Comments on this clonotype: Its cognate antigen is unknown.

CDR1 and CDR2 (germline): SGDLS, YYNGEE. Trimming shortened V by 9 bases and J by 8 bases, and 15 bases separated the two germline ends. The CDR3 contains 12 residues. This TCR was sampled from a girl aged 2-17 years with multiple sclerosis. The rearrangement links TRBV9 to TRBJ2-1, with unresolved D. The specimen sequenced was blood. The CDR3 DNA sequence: TGTGCCACCGGCGCGCTAACCGATGAGCAGTTCTTC. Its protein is CATGALTDEQFF.